The 19 T cell receptor beta chains below all came from one sample that was sequenced in a study of shared clonotypes between healthy human individuals. The protocol was immunoSEQ multiplex PCR, while the TCRdb copy is restricted to in-frame clones and leaves out a portion. The table shows under 550,000 clones, with 90% to 96% occurring only once. The specimen sequenced was naive CD4+ T cells sorted from blood. Specified subset: CD45RA+ positively selected. Source of these receptors: a woman in her twenties or thirties in good health.

This rearrangement joins TRBV28 to TRBJ1-1, with 8 positions matching TRBD1. The V segment lost 5 bases and the J segment 0 bases; nucleotides outside the gene matches: 2. CDR3 length equals 14 residues. Germline lookup yields CDR1 MDHEN and CDR2 SYDVKM. Written as DNA, the CDR3 is TGTGCCAGCAGTGGACAGGGCGTGAACACTGAAGCTTTCTTT. Protein product: CASSGQGVNTEAFF.

The chain couples TRBV5-1 to TRBJ1-3, with unresolved D. The length of the CDR3 is 18 residues. Germline V gives CDR1 SGHRS, CDR2 YFSETQ. V lost 2 bases, J lost 2 bases, and 20 bases lay in between. CDR3 amino acids: CASSLGLFPMGTGNTIYF. CDR3 nucleotides: TGCGCCAGCAGCTTAGGACTGTTCCCGATGGGGACTGGAAACACCATATATTTT.

In the case of this clone: Distinct nucleotide sequences in the sample also encode this CDR3. The chain carries TRBV19 and TRBJ2-3; D unresolved. V was clipped by 3 bases and J by 2 bases, with 6 bases between them. This CDR3 comprises 13 residues. CDR1 is LNHDA and CDR2 is SQIVND in the germline V gene (reference sequence). The CDR3 DNA reads as TGTGCCAGTAGTATCGGCGCCACAGATACGCAGTATTTT. The encoded protein is CASSIGATDTQYF. The full variable domain, rest sourced from reference TRBV19 and TRBJ2-3, is DGGITQSPKYLFRKEGQNVTLSCEQNLNHDAMYWYRQDPGQGLRLIYYSQIVNDFQKGDIAEGYSVSREKKESFPLTVTSAQKNPTAFYLCASSIGATDTQYFGPGTRLTVL.

The chain links TRBV28 to TRBJ1-2, with TRBD1 as a possible D gene (5 bases). CDR3 length: 14 residues. CDR1 is MDHEN, CDR2 SYDVKM, per germline. The V gene lost 2 bases and the J gene lost 5 bases, with 12 bases spanning the gap. CDR3 sequence (DNA): TGTGCCAGCAGTTTAGTGGACACGGGGTATGGCTACACCTTC. It yields the protein CASSLVDTGYGYTF.

The rearrangement uses TRBV28 and TRBJ2-2; D may match TRBD1 or TRBD2 (5 bases each). The length of the CDR3 is 16 residues. Trimming took off 6 bases at V and 0 bases at J, with 14 bases between the two ends. From germline, CDR1 is MDHEN and CDR2 SYDVKM. The CDR3 DNA is TGTGCCAGCAGGTGGGGGTACAGCGCGAACACCGGGGAGCTGTTTTTT. Translation: CASRWGYSANTGELFF. The complete variable domain, with remaining parts taken from reference TRBV28 and TRBJ2-2, reads DVKVTQSSRYLVKRTGEKVFLECVQDMDHENMFWYRQDPGLGLRLIYFSYDVKMKEKGDIPEGYSVSREKKERFSLILESASTNQTSMYLCASRWGYSANTGELFFGEGSRLTVL.

This rearrangement joins TRBV4-1 to TRBJ2-5, with D possibly being TRBD1 (6 bases). Germline CDR1 and CDR2: MGHRA and YSYEKL. This CDR3 is 15 amino acids long. The V and J ends lost 0 bases and 2 bases respectively, with 10 bases between them. CDR3 in amino acids: CASSQDLTGQETQYF. CDR3 DNA: TGCGCCAGCAGCCAAGATCTGACAGGTCAAGAGACCCAGTACTTC.

V gene TRBV29-1 combines with J gene TRBJ1-2; D not certain. This CDR3 is built from 11 residues. V lost 3 bases, J lost 1 base, and 3 bases lay in between. Germline loops: CDR1 SQVTM, CDR2 ANQGSEA. This chain's CDR3 is CSVEVNYGYTF. The CDR3 DNA follows: TGCAGCGTTGAGGTTAACTATGGCTACACCTTC. The whole variable domain, remainder taken from reference TRBV29-1 and TRBJ1-2, is SAVISQKPSRDICQRGTSLTIQCQVDSQVTMMFWYRQQPGQSLTLIATANQGSEATYESGFVIDKFPISRPNLTFSTLTVSNMSPEDSSIYLCSVEVNYGYTFGSGTRLTVV.

V gene TRBV28 combines with J gene TRBJ2-7; weak D call: TRBD1 (6 bases). The CDR3 runs to 14 residues. The V and J ends lost 4 bases and 2 bases respectively, with 12 bases between them. CDR1 and CDR2 from the germline V gene are MDHEN and SYDVKM. The CDR3 loop is CASSSGQTPYEQYF. DNA for the CDR3: TGTGCCAGCAGTTCCGGACAGACTCCCTACGAGCAGTACTTC.

The rearrangement links TRBV29-1 to TRBJ1-1; D is uncertain. This CDR3 region has 13 residues. Germline V lookup: CDR1 SQVTM, CDR2 ANQGSEA. Trimming shortened V by 5 bases and J by 1 base, and 11 bases separated the two germline ends. CDR3 DNA: TGCAGCGTTCCTAGGGCGGAGAACACTGAAGCTTTCTTT. It yields the protein CSVPRAENTEAFF.

As concerns this clone: The same CDR3 is also encoded by other DNA sequences in this sample. V and J are TRBV29-1 and TRBJ2-7, with 10 bases identical to TRBD2. The V segment lost 5 bases and the J segment 4 bases; nucleotides outside the gene matches: 8. The length of the CDR3 is 14 residues. Per germline, CDR1 SQVTM and CDR2 ANQGSEA. The CDR3 sequence: CSVRKREGGYEQYF. The CDR3 bases are TGCAGCGTTAGGAAGCGGGAGGGGGGGTACGAGCAGTACTTC.

The chain combines TRBV5-4 with TRBJ2-3; D gene uncertain. The germline V gene has CDR1 SGHNT and CDR2 YYREEE (reference sequence). This CDR3 is 14 amino acids long. The germline V and J ends were trimmed by 1 base and 1 base, with 7 bases remaining between them. Written as DNA, the CDR3 is TGTGCCAGCAGCTTGAGAACTGGCACAGATACGCAGTATTTT. Translation gives CASSLRTGTDTQYF.

CDR3: CASRTPGQGPTEAFF. As DNA, the CDR3 is TGCGCCAGCCGCACACCGGGACAGGGGCCCACTGAAGCTTTCTTT. V and J are TRBV5-1 and TRBJ1-1; 10 bases are shared with TRBD1. The CDR3 spans 15 residues. The germline V gene has CDR1 SGHRS and CDR2 YFSETQ. Trimming cost V 7 bases and J 4 bases; bases outside gene matches: 10.

The chain recombines TRBV7-2 with TRBJ2-7; the D gene could be TRBD1 or TRBD2 (6 bases each). The CDR3 length is 16 residues. The ends were cut back, 1 base at V and 3 bases at J, with 16 bases in the middle. CDR1 and CDR2 from the germline V gene are SGHTA and FQGNSA. The CDR3 DNA sequence: TGTGCCAGCAGCTTAGGGGGGGCCGGCGTTATCTACGAGCAGTACTTC. Amino acids: CASSLGGAGVIYEQYF.

This chain links TRBV5-6 with TRBJ2-1; perhaps TRBD2 as D (7 bases). CDR3 size: 14 residues. Trimming stripped 4 bases from V and 8 bases from J, with 16 bases between. CDR1 is SGHDT and CDR2 is YYEEEE in the germline V gene. For the CDR3, the DNA is TGTGCCAGCAGCCTCTACGGCGGGGGCTATGAGCAGTTCTTC. Amino acids: CASSLYGGGYEQFF.

The rearrangement uses TRBV14 and TRBJ2-7, with D possibly TRBD2 on 5 matching bases. Trimming left V 2 bases short and J 4 bases short, with 6 bases between. Germline CDR1 reads SGHDN; CDR2 reads FVKESK. The CDR3 runs to 12 residues. The CDR3, as DNA: TGTGCCAGCAGCCAAAGCGGATACGAGCAGTACTTC. It specifies CASSQSGYEQYF.

This rearrangement joins TRBV6-6 to TRBJ2-1; D tentatively reads TRBD1 or TRBD2 (5 bases each). V shed 5 bases and J shed 2 bases, with 13 bases lying between them. Germline loops: CDR1 MNHNY, CDR2 SVGAGI (reference sequence). The CDR3 has 15 amino acids. Written as DNA, the CDR3 is TGTGCCAGCAGTAGCCGAGGGGCAACCTACAATGAGCAGTTCTTC. Amino acids: CASSSRGATYNEQFF.

The V call is TRBV18, the J call TRBJ2-7; 8 bases align to TRBD2. Germline CDR1 and CDR2: KGHSH and LQKENI. This CDR3 is built from 16 residues. The ends lost 1 base at V and 8 bases at J; junction bases unmatched: 13. The CDR3 DNA sequence: TGTGCCAGCTCACCACGCACCGGGACGGGGGGGATCCAGCAGTACTTC. This translates into CASSPRTGTGGIQQYF. The full variable domain, with the rest looked up from reference TRBV18 and TRBJ2-7, is NAGVMQNPRHLVRRRGQEARLRCSPMKGHSHVYWYRQLPEEGLKFMVYLQKENIIDESGMPKERFSAEFPKEGPSILRIQQVVRGDSAAYFCASSPRTGTGGIQQYFGPGTRLTVT.

This clone appeared once. The chain is built from TRBV5-4 and TRBJ2-5; 12 bases align to TRBD1. V gave up 0 bases and J gave up 4 bases; unmatched junction bases: 4. This CDR3 region has 16 residues. Germline V lookup: CDR1 SGHNT, CDR2 YYREEE (reference sequence). For the CDR3, the DNA is TGTGCCAGCAGCTTGGGTGGGACAGGGGGCCGAGAGACCCAGTACTTC. This sequence encodes CASSLGGTGGRETQYF.

This clone has only a few counts. J is TRBJ2-7 and V is TRBV7-9, with D hard to call. Trimming stripped 0 bases from V and 5 bases from J, with 11 bases between. The germline gives CDR1 SEHNR, CDR2 FQNEAQ (reference sequence). The CDR3 contains 14 residues. CDR3 in DNA: TGTGCCAGCAGCTTAGCGGGATTGTCCCACGAGCAGTACTTC. Its protein product is CASSLAGLSHEQYF.